These 24 T cell receptor beta chains were sequenced from one sample in a study of breast tumors, draining lymph nodes, adjacent tissues. Samples came from axillary lymph nodes draining the breast cancer. Each CDR3 protein is one row after TCRdb ran MiXCR on the multiplex PCR reads. The table includes 150,000 to 200,000 distinct CDR3 sequences, approximately 33% detected once. The specimen sequenced was axillary lymph node tissue. Receptors were obtained from a female donor with breast cancer. Some clones in this sample may be carry-over from other donors' samples.

There are many counts of this clonotype. The genes are TRBV19 and TRBJ2-1, with TRBD2 identical over 10 bases. This CDR3 is built from 13 residues. J gave up 9 bases and V 6 bases, and 5 bases lay outside the gene matches. Germline V gives CDR1 LNHDA, CDR2 SQIVND (reference sequence). CDR3 protein: CASRAGGPPEQFF. In nucleotides, the CDR3 is TGTGCCAGTAGAGCGGGAGGGCCCCCTGAGCAGTTCTTC.

In its sample, this clonotype was seen many times. This rearrangement joins TRBV5-4 to TRBJ2-7; TRBD1 is a possible D gene (6 bases). The CDR3 contains 13 residues. CDR1 is SGHNT and CDR2 is YYREEE in the germline V gene (reference sequence). Between the trimmed V and J ends, which lost 3 bases and 3 bases, there was a span of 10 bases. Written as DNA, the CDR3 is TGTGCCAGCAGCTCCCGGGACAACTACGAGCAGTACTTC. It is translated as CASSSRDNYEQYF.

At least ten counts were recorded for this clonotype. The V gene is TRBV6-1, the J gene TRBJ2-7, with 9 bases identical to TRBD2. This CDR3 has 15 amino acids. J lost 5 bases, V lost 8 bases, and 13 bases had no gene match. CDR1 is MNHNS, CDR2 SASEGT, per germline. The CDR3 loop is CASLSGSVREDEQYF. The CDR3 region has the DNA TGTGCCAGCCTTAGCGGGAGCGTTCGAGAGGACGAGCAGTACTTC.

This clonotype was seen at least ten times. The chain recombines TRBV5-1 with TRBJ2-1; 9 nucleotides agree with TRBD2. CDR1 is SGHRS and CDR2 is YFSETQ in the germline V gene. This CDR3 comprises 16 residues. The trim removed 3 bases at V and 8 bases at J, leaving 12 bases unmatched. The CDR3, as DNA: TGCGCCAGCAGCTCCTCTAGCGGGGCGGGGCCAGATGAGCAGTTCTTC. It codes for CASSSSSGAGPDEQFF.

At least ten counts were recorded for this clonotype. CDR3: CASSLWLAAQSEQFF. The CDR3 region has the DNA TGTGCCAGCAGCTTATGGCTAGCGGCCCAATCTGAGCAGTTCTTC. V gene TRBV7-8 combines with J gene TRBJ2-1, with 7 bases lining up with TRBD2. This CDR3 has 15 amino acids. V was clipped by 2 bases and J by 9 bases; unmatched bases: 10. Germline V CDR1 and CDR2: SGHVS, FQNEAQ.

CDR3 in amino acids: CAISEGSGYTEAFF. The CDR3 region has the DNA TGTGCCATCAGTGAAGGATCGGGGTACACTGAAGCTTTCTTT. The chain has TRBV10-3 and TRBJ1-1, with D unclear. Germline lookup yields CDR1 ENHRY and CDR2 SYGVKD. The CDR3 extends over 14 amino acids. V lost 3 bases and J lost 3, with 11 bases in between.

This clonotype was observed at least ten times. V usage is TRBV9 and J usage is TRBJ2-2; 8 bases align to TRBD2. The CDR3 is 15 amino acids. The germline CDR1 and CDR2 sequences are SGDLS and YYNGEE. The V gene end was trimmed by 3 bases and the J gene end by 3 bases; junction bases not matched to a gene: 4. CDR3: CASSAHGGDTGELFF. In DNA form, the CDR3 reads TGTGCCAGCAGCGCCCACGGGGGGGACACCGGGGAGCTGTTTTTT. Full variable domain (outside the CDR3, taken from reference TRBV9 and TRBJ2-2): DSGVTQTPKHLITATGQRVTLRCSPRSGDLSVYWYQQSLDQGLQFLIQYYNGEERAKGNILERFSAQQFPDLHSELNLSSLELGDSALYFCASSAHGGDTGELFFGEGSRLTVL.

This clonotype appeared many times. V gene TRBV7-2 combines with J gene TRBJ1-6; D not certain. The CDR3 is 15 residues long. Germline V gene data show CDR1 as SGHTA and CDR2 as FQGNSA. V gave up 3 bases and J gave up 7 bases, with 13 bases separating them. CDR3 protein: CASSFEMTPNSPLHF. The CDR3 bases are TGTGCCAGCAGCTTCGAGATGACCCCAAATTCACCCCTCCACTTT.

With regard to this clonotype: A much larger clonotype is one base distant, so this may be a read error. The chain carries TRBV5-8 and TRBJ1-3; TRBD1 agrees at 7 bases. Germline V CDR1 and CDR2: SGHTS, YDEGEE. The CDR3 sequence is 14 residues long. The CDR3 DNA follows: TGTGCCAGCAGCGTTGACAGGGTCGGAAACCCCATATATTTT. It codes for CASSVDRVGNPIYF.

This clonotype appeared many times. CDR3 sequence: CASSLGVAGVSEQFF. CDR3 coding DNA: TGCGCCAGCAGCTTGGGAGTAGCGGGAGTGAGTGAGCAGTTCTTC. This sequence joins TRBV5-1 and TRBJ2-1, with 9 bases identical to TRBD2. Trimming took 0 bases from V and 9 from J; bases not matched to a gene: 7. Germline lookup yields CDR1 SGHRS and CDR2 YFSETQ. This CDR3 has 15 residues.

The CDR3 sequence is CASSTIPGQGYNEQFF. DNA of the CDR3: TGTGCCAGCTCAACAATCCCGGGACAGGGCTACAATGAGCAGTTCTTC. V is TRBV18 and J is TRBJ2-1; 9 bases are shared with TRBD1. After removal of 5 bases from V and 3 bases from J, the junction contained 8 bases not matched to a gene. The CDR3 is made up of 16 amino acids. Germline loops: CDR1 KGHSH, CDR2 LQKENI.

This clonotype was observed a handful of times. A much larger clonotype is one base distant, so this may be a read error. The V call is TRBV7-2, the J call TRBJ2-6, with TRBD2 matching over 11 bases. Germline loops: CDR1 SGHTA, CDR2 FQGNSA. This CDR3 contains 19 residues. In DNA, the CDR3 is TGTGCCAGCAGCCAGAGGACCGGGACTAGCGGCTCTGGGCCCAACGTCCTGACTTTC. This encodes CASSQRTGTSGSGPNVLTF. Using reference TRBV7-2 and TRBJ2-6 for the parts outside the CDR3, the full variable domain is GAGVSQSPSNKVTEKGKDVELRCDPISGHTALYWYRQSLGQGLEFLIYFQGNSAPDKSGLPSDRFSAERTGGSVSTLTIQRTQQEDSAVYLCASSQRTGTSGSGPNVLTFGAGSRLTVL.

The V and J genes are TRBV12-3 or TRBV12-4 and TRBJ1-2, with TRBD1 as a possible D gene (6 bases). Trimming stripped 3 bases from V and 4 bases from J, with 15 bases between. The CDR3 is made up of 15 amino acids. The CDR3 DNA sequence: TGTGCCAGCAGTTTCTCCCGTCGGGGGCTCTATGGCTACACCTTC. Amino acids: CASSFSRRGLYGYTF.

In its sample, this clonotype was seen a few times. Possible read error: a much larger clone is one base away. This sequence joins TRBV7-8 and TRBJ2-7; D is perhaps TRBD1 (5 bases). The CDR3 has 12 amino acids. CDR1 is SGHVS and CDR2 is FQNEAQ in the germline V gene. The CDR3 loop reads CASSLHGHERYF. CDR3 bases: TGTGCCAGCAGCTTGCACGGACACGAGCGGTACTTC. Filled out from reference TRBV7-8 and TRBJ2-7, the complete variable domain reads GAGVSQSPRYKVAKRGQDVALRCDPISGHVSLFWYQQALGQGPEFLTYFQNEAQLDKSGLPSDRFFAERPEGSVSTLKIQRTQQEDSAVYLCASSLHGHERYFGPGTRLTVT.

There are many counts of this clonotype. J is TRBJ2-7 and V is TRBV5-8; D perhaps matches TRBD1 (5 bases). This CDR3 region has 15 residues. V lost 0 bases and J lost 5, with 15 bases in between. Per the germline V gene, CDR1 is SGHTS and CDR2 is YDEGEE. CDR3 loop: CASSLDRWTQHEQYF. The CDR3 DNA reads TGTGCCAGCAGCTTGGATCGTTGGACACAGCACGAGCAGTACTTC.

The chain is built from TRBV6-5 and TRBJ2-3; possibly TRBD2 for D (6 bases). The CDR3 is 18 residues long. Germline V CDR1 and CDR2: MNHEY, SVGAGI. The ends were cut back, 6 bases at V and 1 base at J, with 23 bases in the middle. The CDR3 DNA is TGTGCCAGCAGACCCGATTCCGGAGGGGCCCACGGCACAGATACGCAGTATTTT. Amino acid sequence: CASRPDSGGAHGTDTQYF.

V and J are TRBV5-1 and TRBJ2-2; TRBD2 aligns across 10 bases. V lost 4 bases to trimming and J lost 8 bases; unmatched junction nucleotides: 2. This CDR3 has 13 amino acids. Germline V lookup: CDR1 SGHRS, CDR2 YFSETQ. The CDR3 loop reads CASSPGLAGELFF. In nucleotides, the CDR3 is TGCGCCAGCAGCCCGGGACTAGCGGGGGAGCTGTTTTTT.

This chain connects TRBV2 to TRBJ1-2, with 11 bases that match TRBD1. Germline-derived CDR1 and CDR2 are SNHLY and FYNNEI. V trimming: 5 bases; J trimming: 2 bases; junction bases outside the gene matches: 7. The CDR3 runs 16 residues. The CDR3 protein is CASSLGQGAKNYGYTF. As DNA, the CDR3 is TGTGCCAGCAGTCTTGGACAGGGGGCGAAGAACTATGGCTACACCTTC.

The chain joins TRBV7-9 to TRBJ2-1; D perhaps matches TRBD2 (5 bases). V lost 5 bases and J lost 5, with 16 bases in between. Germline V gives CDR1 SEHNR, CDR2 FQNEAQ (reference sequence). CDR3 length: 15 amino acids. CDR3 sequence reads: CASSRSRASNNEQFF. The CDR3 nucleotides are TGTGCCAGCAGCCGCTCGAGGGCTAGTAACAATGAGCAGTTCTTC.

The chain carries TRBV20-1 and TRBJ1-1; D not resolved. CDR1 and CDR2 from the germline V gene are DFQATT and SNEGSKA (reference sequence). The CDR3 is 15 residues long. The V end was cut by 0 bases, the J end by 1 base, with 12 bases between. The CDR3 here is CSAREGSLGNTEAFF. The CDR3 coding sequence is TGCAGTGCTAGAGAGGGGAGTCTGGGGAACACTGAAGCTTTCTTT.

The chain carries TRBV5-1 and TRBJ1-2, with TRBD1 identical over 9 bases. Germline V gene sequence: CDR1 SGHRS, CDR2 YFSETQ. CDR3 length: 14 amino acids. V shed 2 bases and J 6 bases; nucleotides not matched to a gene: 5. CDR3 sequence (DNA): TGCGCCAGCAGCTTACAGGGGGCAACTAATGGCTACACCTTC. Amino acids: CASSLQGATNGYTF. Full variable domain (remainder filled in from reference TRBV5-1 and TRBJ1-2): KAGVTQTPRYLIKTRGQQVTLSCSPISGHRSVSWYQQTPGQGLQFLFEYFSETQRNKGNFPGRFSGRQFSNSRSEMNVSTLELGDSALYLCASSLQGATNGYTFGSGTRLTVV.

This clonotype was observed at least ten times. The J gene is TRBJ2-1, the V gene TRBV12-3 or TRBV12-4, with D unclear. V was cut by 2 bases and J by 10 bases, with 6 bases left in between. The CDR3 length is 11 residues. CDR3 residues: CASSLSLEQFF. The CDR3 nucleotides read TGTGCCAGCAGTTTATCCCTAGAGCAGTTCTTC.

This clonotype was detected ten times or more. This rearrangement joins TRBV30 to TRBJ2-7; 11 nucleotides agree with TRBD2. Germline CDR1 reads GTSNPN; CDR2 reads SVGIG (reference sequence). The CDR3 has 15 amino acids. V was clipped by 1 base and J by 3 bases; unmatched bases: 5. The CDR3 coding sequence is TGTGCCTGGAGTGCCGGGACTAGCGGATTCTACGAGCAGTACTTC. Residues: CAWSAGTSGFYEQYF.

With regard to this clonotype: A much larger clone lies one base from this, so it may be a read error. Since no conserved phenylalanine or tryptophan closes the CDR3, a read error is the likely cause. The DNA is omitted, as the CDR3 cannot be located on it reliably, and the CDR3 follows TCRdb's listing. The chain has TRBV7-9 and TRBJ1-2; TRBD1, as called in the table, went unchecked against the DNA. The germline V gene encodes CDR1 SEHNR and CDR2 FQNEAQ (reference sequence). The CDR3 length is 15 residues, termini included. CDR3 sequence reads: CASTRGQGLNYGYPL.